Listed below are T cell receptor beta chains from one sample, sequenced in a study of shared clonotypes between healthy human individuals. This table comes from immunoSEQ multiplex PCR, and its TCRdb copy is limited to in-frame clones, with some not included. Here the sample spans about 510,000 clones, 90% to 96% being singletons. The sequencing sample was made of naive CD4+ T cells sorted from blood. The receptors originated from a woman aged 25 to 39 in good health. The CDR3 runs from the conserved cysteine through the conserved F or W. The D gene is left open where the match is weak. A row's size may be missing; if present it is once, few, many or a size class.

V	J	D	size	DNA	CDR3
TRBV28	TRBJ2-3	NA	NA	TGTGCCAGCACCTTGGGGGGAGTTACAGATACGCAGTATTTT	CASTLGGVTDTQYF
TRBV6-1	TRBJ2-6	NA	once	TGTGCCAGCAGTGAAGCTAGTTGGTACGGGGCCAACGTCCTGACTTTC	CASSEASWYGANVLTF
TRBV11-2	TRBJ2-7	NA	NA	TGTGCCAGCAGCTTAGGGGAAAACTACGAGCAGTACTTC	CASSLGENYEQYF
TRBV6-6	TRBJ2-5	TRBD2	NA	TGTGCCAGCAGTTTGACTAGCGGGAGTTGGGAGACCCAGTACTTC	CASSLTSGSWETQYF
TRBV4-1	TRBJ1-4	NA	NA	TGCGCCAGCAGCCAAGCTAGTATCCGGGTGAGGACTAATGAAAAACTGTTTTTT	CASSQASIRVRTNEKLFF
TRBV5-1	TRBJ2-7	NA	NA	TGCGCCAGCAGCCCCTCCGGCAGGGAGGTGCAGTACTTC	CASSPSGREVQYF
TRBV19	TRBJ1-1	NA	NA	TGTGCCAGTAGTATTTACAGTATGAACACTGAAGCTTTCTTT	CASSIYSMNTEAFF
TRBV5-6	TRBJ1-3	NA	NA	TGTGCCAGCAGCTTGAGGGGTAGCTCTGGAAACACCATATATTTT	CASSLRGSSGNTIYF
TRBV28	TRBJ2-2	TRBD1	NA	TGTGCCAGCAGTTTATGGGGGGACAGGAACACCGGGGAGCTGTTTTTT	CASSLWGDRNTGELFF
TRBV5-1	TRBJ1-1	NA	NA	TGCGCCAGCAGCGGGGACCCGAACACTGAAGCTTTCTTT	CASSGDPNTEAFF
TRBV29-1	TRBJ2-1	TRBD2	NA	TGCAGCGCCCACCGTAGACTAGCGCACAATGAGCAGTTCTTC	CSAHRRLAHNEQFF
TRBV7-2	TRBJ1-1	NA	NA	TGTGCCAGCTACGCTCGGGCCTACACTGAAGCTTTCTTT	CASYARAYTEAFF
TRBV21-1	TRBJ1-5	NA	NA	TGTGCCAGCAGCTGGGACAGGGGTAATCAGCCCCAGCATTTT	CASSWDRGNQPQHF
TRBV7-8	TRBJ1-2	TRBD1	NA	TGTGCCAGCAGCGATACGAACCCGGGACAGGGGCGCTATGGCTACACCTTC	CASSDTNPGQGRYGYTF
TRBV28	TRBJ2-7	NA	NA	TGTGCCAGCAGTTCGCCCGGGCAGGGAGGGGGCGAGCAGTACTTC	CASSSPGQGGGEQYF
TRBV20-1	TRBJ1-4	NA	NA	TGCAGTGCTACGACAGGAGGGAGGCCGTTTTTT	CSATTGGRPFF
TRBV11-2	TRBJ2-7	NA	NA	TGTGCCAGCAGCTTCCTCGGGGGACGGGGAACCTACGAGCAGTACTTC	CASSFLGGRGTYEQYF
TRBV2	TRBJ2-7	TRBD2	NA	TGTGCCAGCCTAAAGTCTGGGACTAGTTACGAGCAGTACTTC	CASLKSGTSYEQYF
TRBV7-9	TRBJ1-1	NA	NA	TGTGCCAGCAGCTTAAATACCGAGAACACTGAAGCTTTCTTT	CASSLNTENTEAFF
TRBV4-1	TRBJ2-5	TRBD1	NA	TGCGCCACCTCTCCGGGACAGGTCGGGCGAGAGACCCAGTACTTC	CATSPGQVGRETQYF
TRBV2	TRBJ2-7	NA	NA	TGTGCCAGCAGGCGGGGCGAACCCAGGGACGAGCAGTACTTC	CASRRGEPRDEQYF
TRBV28	TRBJ1-5	NA	NA	TGTGCCAGCAGCCAGGCAGGAGGGGATTATAGCAATCAGCCCCAGCATTTT	CASSQAGGDYSNQPQHF
TRBV19	TRBJ2-1	TRBD2	NA	TGTGCCAGTAGCAAGACTAGCGGGAGTGGTTTAGAGCAGTTCTTC	CASSKTSGSGLEQFF
TRBV27	TRBJ2-1	TRBD2	NA	TGTGCCAGCAGCTTAACTAGCGGGCTATCCTACAATGAGCAGTTCTTC	CASSLTSGLSYNEQFF
TRBV5-1	TRBJ2-2	NA	NA	TGCGCCAGCAGCTGGTCGGGAGAGGTCGGCACCGGGGAGCTGTTTTTT	CASSWSGEVGTGELFF
TRBV28	TRBJ1-5	NA	NA	TGTGCCAGCAATGTAGCTGGCCAGCCCCAGCATTTT	CASNVAGQPQHF
TRBV5-1	TRBJ2-3	NA	NA	TGCGCCAGCAGCTCCATAATGGGGGGACACACAGATACGCAGTATTTT	CASSSIMGGHTDTQYF
TRBV20-1	TRBJ1-2	NA	NA	TGCAGTACGAATTCTAACTATGGCTACACCTTC	CSTNSNYGYTF
TRBV5-4	TRBJ1-1	TRBD1	NA	TGTGCCAGCACCCTACAGGGGCTAGGCACTGAAGCTTTCTTT	CASTLQGLGTEAFF
TRBV5-1	TRBJ2-3	TRBD2	NA	TGCGCCAGCAGCTTGGTTCCGACGTGGAGGACTAGCGGCACAGATACGCAGTATTTT	CASSLVPTWRTSGTDTQYF
TRBV28	TRBJ1-2	NA	NA	TGTGCCAGCAGCCTCGGGGGCAAATATGGCTACACCTTC	CASSLGGKYGYTF
TRBV7-2	TRBJ2-1	NA	NA	TGTGCCAGCAGCCTAATGGGAGTCCTCTACAATGAGCAGTTCTTC	CASSLMGVLYNEQFF
TRBV28	TRBJ2-7	NA	NA	TGTGCCAGCGGTCGGACATATCTCGAGTTC	CASGRTYLEF
TRBV5-1	TRBJ1-1	NA	once	TGCGCCAGCAGCCCCTTCTTACAGAGCACTGAAGCTTTCTTT	CASSPFLQSTEAFF
TRBV4-1	TRBJ1-1	NA	NA	TGCGCCAGCAGCCGCACCCGGGCGACAGAAGCTTTCTTT	CASSRTRATEAFF
TRBV10-1	TRBJ2-7	NA	NA	TGCGCCAGCAGTGAGGAGGGGGGACTATCCTACGAGCAGTACTTC	CASSEEGGLSYEQYF
TRBV6-1	TRBJ2-4	TRBD1	NA	TGTGCCAGCAGTCAAGACAGGGGGGTCCCGTACTCGGTCAATCAGTACTTC	CASSQDRGVPYSVNQYF
TRBV20-1	TRBJ2-7	NA	once	TGCAGTGCCAGGAGGTGGGAGCAGTACTTC	CSARRWEQYF
TRBV7-7	TRBJ2-6	NA	NA	TGTGCCAGCAGCAGTCAAGCACAAAGTCGGGCCAACGTCCTGACTTTC	CASSSQAQSRANVLTF
TRBV6-1	TRBJ2-7	TRBD1	NA	TGTGCCAGCAGTGAACGATGGACAGGGCCTTCCTACGAGCAGTACTTC	CASSERWTGPSYEQYF
TRBV19	TRBJ2-1	NA	NA	TGTGCCAGCGGGGCGATCTCCTACAATGAGCAGTTCTTC	CASGAISYNEQFF
TRBV7-9	TRBJ2-1	TRBD2	NA	TGTGCCAGCAGCCGAGGGACTAGCGGGAGTCGATGGGGGAATGAGCAGTTCTTC	CASSRGTSGSRWGNEQFF
TRBV5-8	TRBJ2-5	NA	NA	TGTGCCAGCAGCTTTACGGGGTGGGAGACCCAGTACTTC	CASSFTGWETQYF
TRBV15	TRBJ2-7	TRBD2	NA	TGTGCCACCAACCCGGGACTAGCCCTCTACGAGCAGTACTTC	CATNPGLALYEQYF
TRBV4-1	TRBJ2-5	TRBD2	NA	TGCGCCAGCAGCCAGGGACTAGCGGGGCAAGAGACCCAGTACTTC	CASSQGLAGQETQYF
TRBV7-8	TRBJ2-2	NA	NA	TGTGCCAGCAGTTTTTTACGTGGCGGAGGGGACACCGGGGAGCTGTTTTTT	CASSFLRGGGDTGELFF
TRBV5-1	TRBJ2-2	NA	NA	TGCGCCAGCAGCTTGTCAGGGGCCGGGGAGCTGTTTTTT	CASSLSGAGELFF
TRBV4-1	TRBJ2-2	TRBD2	NA	TGCGCCAGCAGCCAAGAACGCCTAGCGGGAGGGCCCGGTACCGGGGAGCTGTTTTTT	CASSQERLAGGPGTGELFF
TRBV28	TRBJ1-2	TRBD1	NA	TGTGCCAGCAGGGGGACAGGGGTGTTCAGGAGCTATGGCTACACCTTC	CASRGTGVFRSYGYTF
TRBV7-9	TRBJ2-7	NA	NA	TGTGCCAGCAGCTTGTCAGCGTACGAGCAGTACTTC	CASSLSAYEQYF
TRBV28	TRBJ2-7	NA	few	TGTGCCAGCAGATCCAGGGGCTACGAGCAGTACTTC	CASRSRGYEQYF
TRBV5-1	TRBJ1-5	NA	once	TGCGCCAGCAGCTTGGCGGGCGCCGAGGGGCCCCAGCATTTT	CASSLAGAEGPQHF